The 2 T cell receptor beta chains presented below share a single source sample, sequenced in a study of spatial heterogeneity in lung cancer. Time point meaning: sample taken at primary tumor resection. The authors sequenced whole RNA from tumor, nontumor lung or frozen PBMC without sorting. TCRdb processed the 5' RACE reads anew with MiXCR; each CDR3 protein has one entry. The top ten clones hold 38% of a sample with a few thousand distinct CDR3 sequences, 25% to 30% of them seen once. The sequencing here drew on PBMCs, taken at surgery. All receptors come from a female donor with early-stage non-small cell lung cancer.

Worth noting for this clonotype: Because the library targeted alpha chains, this beta chain is an off-target read whose size means little. The chain is built from TRBV9 and TRBJ2-4; weak D call: TRBD2 (6 bases). There are 16 residues in the CDR3. The germline V gene encodes CDR1 SGDLS and CDR2 YYNGEE. The germline V and J ends were trimmed by 3 bases and 3 bases, with 16 bases remaining between them. CDR3 in DNA: TGTGCCAGCAGCGGGAGGGAAATGGGGGTCAAAAACATTCAGTACTTC. As protein: CASSGREMGVKNIQYF.

Comments on this clonotype: This beta chain is off target for a library built for alpha chains, so its abundance means little. The rearrangement uses TRBV28 and TRBJ2-7; D might be TRBD1 (7 bases). The CDR3 has 15 residues. Germline CDR1 reads MDHEN; CDR2 reads SYDVKM. V lost 7 bases and J 7 bases, leaving 23 bases between the germline ends. The chain's CDR3 is CASTEAGQSFHEQYF. In nucleotides, the CDR3 is TGTGCCAGCACTGAGGCGGGACAGAGTTTTCATGAGCAGTACTTC.